The sequence of this T cell receptor beta chain was determined in a study of OX40 agonist ivuxolimab in advanced cancers. Study-wide context: The study treated patients with ivuxolimab, an agonistic anti-OX40 (CD134) antibody. Ivuxolimab was delivered to patients intravenously every 2 weeks at doses spanning 0.01 to 10 mg/kg.

Using immunoSEQ multiplex PCR, the repertoire was profiled, and TCRdb retains in-frame clones only, with some absent. Among 45,000 to 65,000 clones, about 81% were seen once, and the ten largest hold 0.69%. Notes on this clone: Its specificity is unknown.

Findings and limits, study-wide: Some nonresponders additionally presented with little normalized T-cell clonal expansion. In the 0.1 to 3.0 mg/kg range, CD4+ and CD8+ blood T cells had expanded clonally by week 6.

The V and J ends lost 1 base and 0 bases respectively, with 16 bases between them. The length of the CDR3 is 18 residues. CDR1 and CDR2 (germline): SGHTA, FQGNSA. Sequenced material: CD4+ or CD8+ T cells sorted from blood, taken in a trial of the OX40 agonist ivuxolimab. This receptor was obtained from an adult with an advanced solid tumor such as melanoma, head and neck, liver or kidney cancer. J is TRBJ2-1 and V is TRBV7-2; D may be TRBD1 or TRBD2 (5 bases each). CDR3 loop: CASSLGGGGSSSYNEQFF. The CDR3 DNA follows: TGTGCCAGCAGCTTAGGGGGCGGAGGCTCGAGCTCCTACAATGAGCAGTTCTTC.